The 17 T cell receptor beta chains listed next were all sequenced from one sample in a study of CD8+ T cells in alopecia areata. cDNA serving as the sequencing template came from extracted, reverse transcribed RNA. Sequencing used immunoSEQ multiplex PCR; TCRdb keeps in-frame clones, though not all of them. The sample yields 120,000 or so clones, over 50% seen once. The material was CD4+ T cells sorted from blood, obtained at week 0. The receptors were gathered from a human donor with alopecia areata.

The V and J genes are TRBV10-3 and TRBJ2-5; D may correspond to TRBD1 or TRBD2 (6 bases each). The J call may not be correct, given that the DNA end is closer to TRBJ2-7. Germline V gene lookup returns CDR1 ENHRY and CDR2 SYGVKD. The CDR3 is 14 amino acids. CDR3 DNA sequence: TGTGCCACCGGAGGGGGAGCGAGATCCTACGAGCAGTACTTC. Its translation: CATGGGARSYEQYF.

The chain joins TRBV7-7 to TRBJ2-1; D perhaps matches TRBD1 (5 bases). V lost 2 bases to trimming and J lost 7 bases, with 12 bases between them. The CDR3 consists of 14 residues. Germline CDR1 reads SSHAT; CDR2 reads FNYEAQ (reference sequence). The CDR3 bases are TGTGCCAGCAGCTTATTCCAGGGTGAGAATGAGCAGTTCTTC. It translates to CASSLFQGENEQFF.

The rearrangement links TRBV29-1 to TRBJ1-1; D unresolved. Trimming removed 4 bases from V and 8 bases from J, with 11 bases in between. This CDR3 comprises 11 residues. CDR1 and CDR2 from the germline V gene are SQVTM and ANQGSEA. The CDR3 is CSVVLGREAFF. For the CDR3, the DNA is TGCAGCGTTGTGCTTGGGCGAGAAGCTTTCTTT. Full variable domain (rest looked up from reference TRBV29-1 and TRBJ1-1): SAVISQKPSRDICQRGTSLTIQCQVDSQVTMMFWYRQQPGQSLTLIATANQGSEATYESGFVIDKFPISRPNLTFSTLTVSNMSPEDSSIYLCSVVLGREAFFGQGTRLTVV.

The chain is built from TRBV7-3 and TRBJ2-7; 8 positions match TRBD1. Germline V gives CDR1 SGHTA, CDR2 FQGTGA. J lost 5 bases, V lost 2 bases, and 2 bases had no gene match. The CDR3 covers 13 residues. The DNA for the CDR3 is TGTGCCAGCAGCTTACAGGGGGCCAACGAGCAGTACTTC. Protein product: CASSLQGANEQYF.

This clone occurred a few times. The chain couples TRBV7-2 to TRBJ2-5; the D is unclear. The germline V and J ends were trimmed by 5 bases and 3 bases, with 4 bases remaining between them. The germline V gene has CDR1 SGHTA and CDR2 FQGNSA. This CDR3 is 11 amino acids long. For the CDR3, the DNA is TGTGCCAGCAGCGCAAAAGAGACCCAGTACTTC. Translated, it gives CASSAKETQYF.

This chain uses TRBV7-2 with TRBJ1-2; no clear D. From germline, CDR1 is SGHTA and CDR2 FQGNSA. This CDR3 is 18 amino acids long. V was trimmed by 4 bases and J by 0 bases, leaving 21 bases between them. The CDR3 is CASSSRSFLDRPNYGYTF. The CDR3 DNA sequence: TGTGCCAGCAGCTCCCGATCATTTTTGGACCGGCCTAACTATGGCTACACCTTC.

The chain carries TRBV6-1 and TRBJ1-5; TRBD1 is a possible D gene (5 bases). The V end lost 5 bases, the J end lost 4 bases, and 12 bases lay between the germline ends. CDR1 and CDR2 from the germline V gene are MNHNS and SASEGT. The CDR3 has 14 amino acids. The CDR3 DNA reads TGTGCCAGCAGTTCAGGGAATTGGAATCAGCCCCAGCATTTT. Encoded protein: CASSSGNWNQPQHF.

This chain joins TRBV5-1 and TRBJ2-3, with 8 bases aligning to TRBD2. The V gene end was trimmed by 4 bases and the J gene end by 3 bases; junction bases not matched to a gene: 13. The CDR3 is 17 amino acids. CDR1 and CDR2 (germline): SGHRS, YFSETQ. The CDR3 is CASSATAGEGRTDTQYF. As DNA, the CDR3 is TGCGCCAGCAGCGCCACAGCGGGGGAGGGCCGAACAGATACGCAGTATTTT.

The chain is built from TRBV7-2 and TRBJ2-1; no clear D. Trimming cost V 2 bases and J 0 bases, with 5 bases left between them. From germline, CDR1 is SGHTA and CDR2 FQGNSA. The length of the CDR3 is 14 residues. CDR3 protein: CASSLTPSYNEQFF. DNA of the CDR3: TGTGCCAGCAGCTTAACCCCCTCCTACAATGAGCAGTTCTTC.

This clone was observed once. The chain uses TRBV30 and TRBJ2-7; D ambiguous. V lost 0 bases and J 0 bases, leaving 12 bases between the germline ends. The CDR3 is 15 residues long. Looked up from germline, CDR1 is GTSNPN and CDR2 is SVGIG (reference sequence). The chain's CDR3 is CAWSVGPLGSYEQYF. The CDR3 DNA sequence: TGTGCCTGGAGTGTAGGCCCCCTAGGCTCCTACGAGCAGTACTTC.

The chain links TRBV27 to TRBJ2-1; D remains ambiguous. CDR3 length: 15 amino acids. Per the germline V gene, CDR1 is MNHEY and CDR2 is SMNVEV (reference sequence). Trimming took off 5 bases at V and 2 bases at J, with 13 bases between the two ends. The CDR3 spells CASSGRQDTYNEQFF. Here the CDR3 DNA reads TGTGCCAGCAGTGGCAGACAAGATACCTACAATGAGCAGTTCTTC.

V gene TRBV6-1 combines with J gene TRBJ1-2, with D unclear. The CDR3 extends over 15 amino acids. Germline CDR1 is MNHNS and CDR2 is SASEGT. Trimming shortened V by 1 base and J by 5 bases, and 14 bases separated the two germline ends. CDR3 amino acids: CASSEGSGIAYGYTF. CDR3 nucleotide sequence: TGTGCCAGCAGTGAAGGTTCAGGAATCGCTTATGGCTACACCTTC.

This chain joins TRBV29-1 and TRBJ1-2; TRBD1 agrees at 8 bases. Germline-derived CDR1 and CDR2 are SQVTM and ANQGSEA. V shed 7 bases and J 2 bases; nucleotides not matched to a gene: 6. This CDR3 has 13 amino acids. In DNA, the CDR3 is TGCAGCGCGGGGACAGGAACGAACTATGGCTACACCTTC. Protein product: CSAGTGTNYGYTF.

The chain couples TRBV29-1 to TRBJ1-4, with D uncertain. CDR3 length equals 17 residues. From germline, CDR1 is SQVTM and CDR2 ANQGSEA. The ends were cut back, 0 bases at V and 0 bases at J, with 14 bases in the middle. CDR3 residues: CSVEEGGTPATNEKLFF. The CDR3 DNA follows: TGCAGCGTTGAAGAGGGAGGTACACCAGCAACTAATGAAAAACTGTTTTTT.

In regard to this clone: The sample has other DNA sequences that encode this CDR3 too. The rearrangement uses TRBV29-1 and TRBJ2-5, with D possibly matching TRBD1 (6 bases). V was clipped by 3 bases and J by 5 bases, with 10 bases between them. Germline V CDR1 and CDR2: SQVTM, ANQGSEA. The CDR3 spans 12 residues. The CDR3 loop reads CSVDRGRETQYF. The CDR3 DNA is TGCAGCGTTGACAGGGGTCGGGAGACCCAGTACTTC. Complete variable domain (other parts from reference TRBV29-1 and TRBJ2-5): SAVISQKPSRDICQRGTSLTIQCQVDSQVTMMFWYRQQPGQSLTLIATANQGSEATYESGFVIDKFPISRPNLTFSTLTVSNMSPEDSSIYLCSVDRGRETQYFGPGTRLLVL.

This clone has more than one count but fewer than ten. This rearrangement joins TRBV15 to TRBJ2-7, with TRBD2 identical over 10 bases. With 5 bases clipped from V and 4 bases from J, the junction kept 5 bases outside the gene matches. This CDR3 spans 14 amino acids. Per germline, CDR1 LNHNV and CDR2 YYDKDF (reference sequence). CDR3 sequence reads: CATSPGLAEYEQYF. In DNA form, the CDR3 reads TGTGCCACCAGCCCCGGACTAGCGGAGTACGAGCAGTACTTC. The complete variable domain, with remaining parts taken from reference TRBV15 and TRBJ2-7, reads DAMVIQNPRYQVTQFGKPVTLSCSQTLNHNVMYWYQQKSSQAPKLLFHYYDKDFNNEADTPDNFQSRRPNTSFCFLDIRSPGLGDTAMYLCATSPGLAEYEQYFGPGTRLTVT.

This clone has only a few counts. This CDR3 reads CAISQNGQKLTGELFF. CDR3 coding DNA: TGTGCCATCAGTCAAAACGGACAGAAACTGACCGGGGAGCTGTTTTTT. The genes are TRBV10-3 and TRBJ2-2; possible D gene TRBD1, 6 bases. Trimming removed 5 bases from V and 5 bases from J, with 18 bases in between. The CDR3 runs 16 residues. Germline V gene lookup returns CDR1 ENHRY and CDR2 SYGVKD.